Reported below is one T cell receptor beta chain. Its antigen remains unidentified. Base quality data are lacking; no much larger clone is found one base away. The sample contains more than one DNA sequence encoding this CDR3. These data are taken from a study of blood T cell repertoires in COVID-19 (dated by TCRdb to about 2020). Concerning the study at large: Samples from collaborators originated in the United States, Italy and Spain and spanned both the acute and convalescent phases of COVID-19. The prospective study material was composed of cDNA or gDNA derived from T cells, B-cell-depleted T cells, or PBMCs. Subjects who had been exposed to COVID-19, were actively infected with it, or had recovered from it provided the deeply sampled blood TCRbeta repertoires that made up the dataset. The repertoires were released in a freely available public database intended as a resource for research on the immune response to SARS-CoV-2. Samples came from the ongoing ImmuneRACE study (first 160 participants) plus 1,254 subjects from 6 global collaborators. Sample metadata almost always included a de-identified subject ID, COVID-19 status, age in years and sex. Where available, HLA class I and class II types were taken from metadata supplied by the sample provider and were not determined by assay-based typing. Paper-wide results and their limitations: Clinical and demographic metadata were provided uncurated, with the amount varying by source and participant.

CDR1 and CDR2 are read off the germline V gene (reference sequence) as LNHDA and SQIVND. V is reduced by 2 bases and J by 1 base, leaving a spacing of 12 bases between them. The CDR3 goes from the cysteine to the phenylalanine over 15 residues. Just the 45-base CDR3 DNA is kept, in frame starting at base 1. TCRbeta CDR3 regions were amplified from genomic DNA using the immunoSEQ Assay, a bias-controlled multiplex PCR. In the source study's methods: The number of nucleated cells in each sample was estimated from the amplification of reference gene primers within the assay. To quantify the absolute abundance of each unique TCRbeta CDR3 rearrangement, sequence reads were collapsed and filtered. Productive Simpson clonality was computed per sample as the square root of Simpson's diversity index over productive rearrangements. TCRdb holds this immuneACCESS table with in-frame rearrangements only. Some clones are missing; in checked studies, unresolved V genes explain under half, and the rest has no known cause. Clone size and V and J calls were adopted from that table, with D and trimming inferred from the DNA. This sample is represented by about 180,000 clones; 70% to 90% of them were singletons. The ten largest clonotypes hold more than 2.5% of the sample.

Each collaborating institution followed its own protocols to collect whole blood in K2EDTA tubes. For TCRbeta analysis, collaborator samples were shipped as frozen whole blood, as isolated PBMCs, or as DNA extracted from either sample type. Here the chain combines TRBV19 and TRBJ2-7; TRBD1 is a possible D gene, resting on 8 matching bases. Sample: peripheral blood. The clonotype comes from a man between 60 and 75 years old with acute or convalescent COVID-19. The DNA sequence follows: TGTGCCAGTAGTATATACAGGGGGGGGTCCTACGAGCAGTACTTC. The resulting protein is CASSIYRGGSYEQYF.